The 25 T cell receptor beta chains listed next were all sequenced from one sample in a study of blood T cell repertoires in COVID-19. The method was immunoSEQ multiplex PCR; TCRdb's version includes in-frame clones alone and lacks a portion of them. In the table there are roughly 170,000 clones, 60% to 85% of which are singletons. What was sequenced was peripheral blood. All receptors derive from an older woman with COVID-19, enrolled during active disease.

This clone showed up just once. The V call is TRBV5-1, the J call TRBJ2-6; the match to TRBD1 covers 7 bases. The germline V gene encodes CDR1 SGHRS and CDR2 YFSETQ. Unmatched junction bases numbered 20, after V lost 6 bases and J lost 11 bases. The CDR3 runs 17 residues. The CDR3 DNA is TGCGCCAGCACTCCTCGTTACGACGCAGGGGGAGTGGACGTCCTGACTTTC. Its protein is CASTPRYDAGGVDVLTF.

CDR3 in DNA: TGTGCCAGCAGCAAAGTGGGGGGAGGTCATTCTGGAAACACCATATATTTT. It yields the protein CASSKVGGGHSGNTIYF. This chain uses TRBV21-1 with TRBJ1-3. TRBV21-1 is a pseudogene. There are 17 residues in the CDR3.

The V and J genes are TRBV30 and TRBJ2-1; D is possibly TRBD1 (8 bases). The length of the CDR3 is 14 residues. V was shortened by 2 bases and J by 3 bases, with 11 bases between the two germline ends. Germline V gene data show CDR1 as GTSNPN and CDR2 as SVGIG (reference sequence). The DNA of the CDR3 is TGTGCCTGGAGTACAGGGGGGGACTACAATGAGCAGTTCTTC. The encoded protein is CAWSTGGDYNEQFF.

This clone is a singleton in its sample. This chain uses TRBV2 with TRBJ2-7; TRBD2 might be the D (6 bases). Germline assignment: CDR1 SNHLY and CDR2 FYNNEI. This CDR3 has 14 residues. The V end was cut by 6 bases, the J end by 2 bases, with 14 bases between. The CDR3 reads CASSPIGEAYEQYF. DNA for the CDR3: TGTGCCAGCAGCCCCATCGGGGAGGCCTACGAGCAGTACTTC.

The rearrangement joins TRBV4-1 to TRBJ2-2; D is unclear. The V and J ends lost 2 bases and 5 bases respectively, with 18 bases between them. There are 17 residues in the CDR3. The germline CDR1 and CDR2 sequences are MGHRA and YSYEKL. CDR3 protein: CASSQKESSRFTGELFF. The CDR3 DNA is TGCGCCAGCAGCCAAAAGGAGTCTTCTCGGTTTACCGGGGAGCTGTTTTTT.

The chain has TRBV7-8 and TRBJ2-7, with 8 positions matching TRBD1. In germline, CDR1 is SGHVS, CDR2 FQNEAQ. After removal of 4 bases from V and 4 bases from J, the junction contained 12 bases not matched to a gene. This CDR3 is 16 amino acids long. The CDR3 region is CASSSTRQGRGYEQYF. The CDR3 DNA follows: TGTGCCAGCAGCTCCACTCGACAGGGGCGTGGGTACGAGCAGTACTTC.

This clone occurred once. The chain employs TRBV28 and TRBJ2-5; 7 bases agree with TRBD2. V was clipped by 4 bases and J by 1 base; unmatched bases: 6. This CDR3 comprises 15 residues. Germline V gene data show CDR1 as MDHEN and CDR2 as SYDVKM. This CDR3 reads CASSSLLARQETQYF. The CDR3 DNA reads TGTGCCAGCAGTTCCCTACTAGCGCGCCAAGAGACCCAGTACTTC.

The CDR3 coding sequence is TGTGCCAGCAGACCGGGGACTAGCGGGAACCCCCCCGTGTTCTTC. Translating it yields CASRPGTSGNPPVFF. This chain connects TRBV27 to TRBJ2-1, with 13 nucleotides matching TRBD2. The length of the CDR3 is 15 residues. The V gene end was trimmed by 6 bases and the J gene end by 15 bases; junction bases not matched to a gene: 14. CDR1 MNHEY and CDR2 SMNVEV come from the germline V gene (reference sequence).

The chain has TRBV28 and TRBJ2-5; weak D call: TRBD1 (7 bases). This CDR3 has 15 amino acids. V lost 6 bases to trimming and J lost 3 bases, with 17 bases between them. The V gene's germline CDR1 is MDHEN and CDR2 SYDVKM. CDR3 region: CASREGQIDKETQYF. CDR3 coding DNA: TGTGCCAGCAGGGAGGGACAGATAGACAAAGAGACCCAGTACTTC.

CDR3 DNA: TGTGCCAGCAGGGCAGGGGTGACCGCCTACGAGCAGTACGTC. This sequence encodes CASRAGVTAYEQYV. The chain is built from TRBV2 and TRBJ2-7, with TRBD1 as a possible D gene (6 bases). The CDR3 runs to 14 residues. Per the germline V gene, CDR1 is SNHLY and CDR2 is FYNNEI. Trimming stripped 6 bases from V and 2 bases from J, with 14 bases between.

This chain uses TRBV15 with TRBJ1-2, with D maybe TRBD1 (6 bases). V lost 0 bases to trimming and J lost 5 bases, with 19 bases between them. The CDR3 is 17 residues long. Looked up from germline, CDR1 is LNHNV and CDR2 is YYDKDF (reference sequence). The CDR3 here is CATSRDRGASPPYGYTF. CDR3 nucleotides: TGTGCCACCAGCAGAGACAGGGGCGCCTCACCACCTTATGGCTACACCTTC.

V usage is TRBV29-1 and J usage is TRBJ2-4, with no clear D. The CDR3 runs to 12 residues. The germline gives CDR1 SQVTM, CDR2 ANQGSEA. V was shortened by 8 bases and J by 0 bases, with 8 bases between the two germline ends. This CDR3 is CSFSLAKNIQYF. CDR3 in DNA: TGCAGCTTCTCTTTAGCCAAAAACATTCAGTACTTC.

V gene TRBV14 combines with J gene TRBJ2-2; 7 positions agree with TRBD2. The CDR3 sequence is 16 residues long. Losses at the gene ends were 4 bases for V and 4 bases for J; bases not matched to a gene: 9. Germline values: CDR1 SGHDN, CDR2 FVKESK. The CDR3 nucleotides are TGTGCCAGCAGCCGAGGAGGACTAGGGGTCACCGGGGAGCTGTTTTTT. Protein: CASSRGGLGVTGELFF.

A few counts support this clone. J is TRBJ1-6 and V is TRBV16, with a weak D call TRBD1 (6 bases). There are 14 residues in the CDR3. V lost 3 bases and J 9 bases, leaving 12 bases between the germline ends. Germline assignment: CDR1 KGHSY and CDR2 FQNENV. The CDR3 DNA is TGTGCCAGCAGCCACAGGGACAAATCTTCACCCCTCCACTTT. Its translation is CASSHRDKSSPLHF.

The chain couples TRBV6-5 to TRBJ1-5; D gene uncertain. Trimming removed 2 bases from V and 0 bases from J, with 8 bases in between. From germline, CDR1 is MNHEY and CDR2 SVGAGI. This CDR3 is built from 15 residues. DNA for the CDR3: TGTGCCAGCAGTTACGACGGGGATAGCAATCAGCCCCAGCATTTT. This encodes CASSYDGDSNQPQHF.

This clone appeared a few times. The chain uses TRBV5-4 and TRBJ2-2; D may be TRBD1 (6 bases). V lost 0 bases, J lost 4 bases, and 10 bases lay in between. The CDR3 contains 15 residues. The V gene's germline CDR1 is SGHNT and CDR2 YYREEE (reference sequence). The CDR3 DNA follows: TGTGCCAGCAGCTTGGACAGGGCGAGCACCGGGGAGCTGTTTTTT. It yields the protein CASSLDRASTGELFF.

This clone was seen just once. V is TRBV6-6 and J is TRBJ1-6, with 11 bases fitting TRBD1. The V gene's germline CDR1 is MNHNY and CDR2 SVGAGI (reference sequence). The CDR3 totals 17 residues. V lost 5 bases and J lost 2; bases outside the gene matches: 5. CDR3 in DNA: TGTGCCAGCAGTCAGGACAGGGGGCGCCCCTATAATTCACCCCTCCACTTT. Its protein product is CASSQDRGRPYNSPLHF.

The chain combines TRBV9 with TRBJ1-5; D uncertain. V lost 0 bases and J lost 1, with 5 bases in between. There are 14 residues in the CDR3. The germline CDR1 and CDR2 sequences are SGDLS and YYNGEE. The CDR3 loop reads CASSVGASNQPQHF. For the CDR3, the DNA is TGTGCCAGCAGCGTAGGGGCCAGCAATCAGCCCCAGCATTTT.

This clone was seen a few times. The genes are TRBV19 and TRBJ1-2, with TRBD1 matching over 7 bases. This CDR3 contains 17 residues. The germline CDR1 and CDR2 sequences are LNHDA and SQIVND (reference sequence). V trimming: 7 bases; J trimming: 2 bases; junction bases outside the gene matches: 16. The CDR3 sequence: CASIGRRTGPANYGYTF. In DNA, the CDR3 is TGTGCCAGTATCGGGCGCCGGACAGGCCCCGCGAACTATGGCTACACCTTC.

The V gene is TRBV7-2, the J gene TRBJ2-5; 8 nucleotides match TRBD2. The CDR3 extends over 17 amino acids. CDR1 is SGHTA, CDR2 FQGNSA, per germline. The ends lost 1 base at V and 0 bases at J; junction bases unmatched: 7. The CDR3 nucleotides read TGTGCCAGCAGCTTAGGGGTCGCTAGCGGGTACCAAGAGACCCAGTACTTC. Translated: CASSLGVASGYQETQYF. Supplemented by reference TRBV7-2 and TRBJ2-5, the full variable domain reads GAGVSQSPSNKVTEKGKDVELRCDPISGHTALYWYRQSLGQGLEFLIYFQGNSAPDKSGLPSDRFSAERTGGSVSTLTIQRTQQEDSAVYLCASSLGVASGYQETQYFGPGTRLLVL.

The chain recombines TRBV3-1 (or the pseudogene TRBV3-2) with TRBJ2-3; D call uncertain. This CDR3 has 14 residues. The germline V and J ends were trimmed by 2 bases and 4 bases, with 10 bases remaining between them. The germline V gene encodes CDR1 LGHDT and CDR2 YNNKEL (reference sequence). The CDR3 DNA is TGTGCCAGCAGCCAAAATGCGGCGCCAGATACGCAGTATTTT. Translation gives CASSQNAAPDTQYF.

V is TRBV29-1 and J is TRBJ1-1, with a possible D match to TRBD1 (5 bases). CDR3 size: 13 residues. Germline V gene data show CDR1 as SQVTM and CDR2 as ANQGSEA. With 1 base removed from V and 1 base from J, the gap between germline ends came to 7 bases. The CDR3 protein is CSVEVGGNTEAFF. The CDR3 coding sequence is TGCAGCGTTGAAGTGGGGGGGAACACTGAAGCTTTCTTT.

V and J are TRBV7-9 and TRBJ2-3, with a weak D call TRBD1 (5 bases). Looked up from germline, CDR1 is SEHNR and CDR2 is FQNEAQ (reference sequence). CDR3 size: 15 residues. V shed 3 bases and J shed 2 bases, with 12 bases lying between them. The CDR3 protein is CASSFLAGITDTQYF. The CDR3 nucleotides are TGTGCCAGCAGCTTTTTGGCAGGGATCACAGATACGCAGTATTTT.

This clone was counted a few times. DNA of the CDR3: TGTGCCAGCAGTCTAACAGGGTTGGAAAAACTGTTTTTT. Translated, it gives CASSLTGLEKLFF. The genes are TRBV28 and TRBJ1-4; TRBD1 might be the D (6 bases). The V gene lost 5 bases and the J gene lost 8 bases, with 12 bases spanning the gap. Per the germline V gene, CDR1 is MDHEN and CDR2 is SYDVKM. This CDR3 region has 13 residues.

The rearrangement links TRBV2 to TRBJ1-4; tentative D call: TRBD1 (6 bases). Per germline, CDR1 SNHLY and CDR2 FYNNEI. V was pared by 7 bases and J by 8 bases, with 17 bases between. The CDR3 has 14 amino acids. The CDR3 bases are TGTGCCAGCACTCTCCAGGGGAATGGCGAAAAACTGTTTTTT. It translates to CASTLQGNGEKLFF.